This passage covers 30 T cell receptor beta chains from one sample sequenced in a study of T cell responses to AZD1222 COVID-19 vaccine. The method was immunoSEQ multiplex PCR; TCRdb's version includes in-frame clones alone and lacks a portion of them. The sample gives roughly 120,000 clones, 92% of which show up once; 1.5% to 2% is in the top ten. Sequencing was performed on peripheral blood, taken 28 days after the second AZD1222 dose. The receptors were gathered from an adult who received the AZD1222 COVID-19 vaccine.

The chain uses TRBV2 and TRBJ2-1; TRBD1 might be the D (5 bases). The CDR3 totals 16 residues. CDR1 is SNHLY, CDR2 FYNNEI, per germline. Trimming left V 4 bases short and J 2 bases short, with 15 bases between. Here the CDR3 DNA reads TGTGCCAGCAGTGCCCTTCTAGGGGTTCCCTACAATGAGCAGTTCTTC. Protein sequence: CASSALLGVPYNEQFF. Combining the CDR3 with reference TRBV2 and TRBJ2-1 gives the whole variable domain EPEVTQTPSHQVTQMGQEVILRCVPISNHLYFYWYRQILGQKVEFLVSFYNNEISEKSEIFDDQFSVERPDGSNFTLKIRSTKLEDSAMYFCASSALLGVPYNEQFFGPGTRLTVL.

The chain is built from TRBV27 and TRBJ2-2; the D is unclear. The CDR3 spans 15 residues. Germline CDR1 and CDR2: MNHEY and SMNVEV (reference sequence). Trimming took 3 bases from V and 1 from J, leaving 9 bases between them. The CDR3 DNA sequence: TGTGCCAGCAGTTTTACTCCAGGGAACACCGGGGAGCTGTTTTTT. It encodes CASSFTPGNTGELFF.

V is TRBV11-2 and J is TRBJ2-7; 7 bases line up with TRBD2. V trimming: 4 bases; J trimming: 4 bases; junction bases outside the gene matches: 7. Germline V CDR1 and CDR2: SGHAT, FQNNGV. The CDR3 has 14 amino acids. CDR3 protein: CASSYGLEAYEQYF. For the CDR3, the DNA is TGTGCCAGCAGCTACGGACTAGAGGCTTACGAGCAGTACTTC.

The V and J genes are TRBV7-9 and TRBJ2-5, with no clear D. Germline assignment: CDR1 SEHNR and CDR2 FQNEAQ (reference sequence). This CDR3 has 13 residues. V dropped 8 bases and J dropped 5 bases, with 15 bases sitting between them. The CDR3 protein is CASFRVGWETQYF. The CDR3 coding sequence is TGTGCCAGCTTCAGAGTAGGGTGGGAGACCCAGTACTTC.

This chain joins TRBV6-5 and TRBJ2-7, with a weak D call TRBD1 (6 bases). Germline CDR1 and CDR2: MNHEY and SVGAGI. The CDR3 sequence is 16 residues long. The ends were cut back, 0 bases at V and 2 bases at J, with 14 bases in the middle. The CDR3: CASSYSGTGLTYEQYF. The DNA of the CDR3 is TGTGCCAGCAGTTACTCGGGAACAGGGCTAACCTACGAGCAGTACTTC.

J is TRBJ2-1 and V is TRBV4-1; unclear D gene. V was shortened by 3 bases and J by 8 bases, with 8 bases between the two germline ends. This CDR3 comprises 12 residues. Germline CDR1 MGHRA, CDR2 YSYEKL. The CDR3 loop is CASSQGRDEQFF. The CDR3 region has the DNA TGCGCCAGCAGCCAGGGTAGAGATGAGCAGTTCTTC.

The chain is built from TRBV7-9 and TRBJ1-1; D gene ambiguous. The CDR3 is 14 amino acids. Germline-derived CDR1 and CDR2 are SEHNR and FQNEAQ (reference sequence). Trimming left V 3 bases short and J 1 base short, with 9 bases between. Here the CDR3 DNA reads TGTGCCAGCAGCTTGTTCATGGAGAACACTGAAGCTTTCTTT. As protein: CASSLFMENTEAFF. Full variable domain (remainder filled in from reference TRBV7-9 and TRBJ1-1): DTGVSQNPRHKITKRGQNVTFRCDPISEHNRLYWYRQTLGQGPEFLTYFQNEAQLEKSRLLSDRFSAERPKGSFSTLEIQRTEQGDSAMYLCASSLFMENTEAFFGQGTRLTVV.

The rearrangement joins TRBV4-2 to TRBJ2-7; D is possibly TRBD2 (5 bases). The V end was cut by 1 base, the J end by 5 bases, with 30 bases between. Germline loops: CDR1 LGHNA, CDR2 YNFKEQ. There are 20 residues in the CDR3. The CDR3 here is CASSQALRAHGWEKMHEQYF. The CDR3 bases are TGTGCCAGCAGCCAAGCCCTTAGGGCCCACGGGTGGGAGAAAATGCACGAGCAGTACTTC.

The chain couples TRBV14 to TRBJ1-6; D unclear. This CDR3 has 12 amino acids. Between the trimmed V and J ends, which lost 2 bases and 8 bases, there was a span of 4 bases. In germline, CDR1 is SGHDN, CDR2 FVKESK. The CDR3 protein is CASSQIHSPLHF. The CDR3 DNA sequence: TGTGCCAGCAGCCAAATTCATTCACCCCTCCACTTT.

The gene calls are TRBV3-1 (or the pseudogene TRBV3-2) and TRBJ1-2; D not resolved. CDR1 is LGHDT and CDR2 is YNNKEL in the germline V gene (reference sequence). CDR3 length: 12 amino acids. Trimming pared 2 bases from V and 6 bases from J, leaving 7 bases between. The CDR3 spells CASSQLGNGYTF. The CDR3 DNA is TGTGCCAGCAGCCAATTAGGAAATGGCTACACCTTC.

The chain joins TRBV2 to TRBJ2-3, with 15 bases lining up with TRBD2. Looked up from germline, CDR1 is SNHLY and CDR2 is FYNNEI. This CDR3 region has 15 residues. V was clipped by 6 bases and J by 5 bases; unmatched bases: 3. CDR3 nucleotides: TGTGCCAGCAGGGAGGGACTAGCGGGAGGAGATACGCAGTATTTT. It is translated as CASREGLAGGDTQYF.

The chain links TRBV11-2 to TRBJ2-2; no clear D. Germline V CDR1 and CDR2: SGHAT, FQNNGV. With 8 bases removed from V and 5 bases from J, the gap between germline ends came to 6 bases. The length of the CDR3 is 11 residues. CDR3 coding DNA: TGTGCCAGCCTTGGGACCGGGGAGCTGTTTTTT. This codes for CASLGTGELFF.

CDR3 nucleotide sequence: TGTGCCAGCAGCTTAGACGGACCCTATGGCTACACCTTC. It translates to CASSLDGPYGYTF. The chain employs TRBV6-2 or TRBV6-3 and TRBJ1-2; D uncertain. The germline gives CDR1 MNHEY, CDR2 SVGEGT. This CDR3 has 13 residues. The V end lost 6 bases, the J end lost 4 bases, and 12 bases lay between the germline ends.

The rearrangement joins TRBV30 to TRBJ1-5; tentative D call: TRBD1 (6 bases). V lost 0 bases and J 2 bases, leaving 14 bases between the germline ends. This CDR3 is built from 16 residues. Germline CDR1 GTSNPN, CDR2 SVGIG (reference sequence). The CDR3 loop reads CAWSVTGRGRNQPQHF. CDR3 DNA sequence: TGTGCCTGGAGTGTGACCGGCAGGGGACGCAATCAGCCCCAGCATTTT.

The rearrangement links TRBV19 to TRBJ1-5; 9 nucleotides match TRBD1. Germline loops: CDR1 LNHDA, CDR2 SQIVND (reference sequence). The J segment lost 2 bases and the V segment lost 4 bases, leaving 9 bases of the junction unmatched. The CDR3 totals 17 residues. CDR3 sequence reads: CASSTLGQGRGNQPQHF. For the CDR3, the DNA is TGTGCCAGTAGTACCCTCGGACAGGGGAGAGGCAATCAGCCCCAGCATTTT.

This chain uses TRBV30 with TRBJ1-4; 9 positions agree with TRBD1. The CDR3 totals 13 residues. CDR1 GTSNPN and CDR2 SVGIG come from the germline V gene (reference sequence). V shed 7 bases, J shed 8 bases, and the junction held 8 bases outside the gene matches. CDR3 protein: CAYNRGQVEKLFF. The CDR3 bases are TGTGCCTACAACAGGGGGCAGGTAGAAAAACTGTTTTTT.

DNA of the CDR3: TGTGCCAGCAGCCTCCGGACCGGGCCGGGAAACACCGGGGAGCTGTTTTTT. Its protein is CASSLRTGPGNTGELFF. This sequence joins TRBV28 and TRBJ2-2; perhaps TRBD2 as D (5 bases). CDR3 length: 17 amino acids. From germline, CDR1 is MDHEN and CDR2 SYDVKM. Trimming removed 6 bases at V and 2 bases at J, with 19 bases between.

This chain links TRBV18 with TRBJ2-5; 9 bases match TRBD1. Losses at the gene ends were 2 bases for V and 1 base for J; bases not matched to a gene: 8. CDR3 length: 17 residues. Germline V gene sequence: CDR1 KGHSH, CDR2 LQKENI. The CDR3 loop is CASSPFIDRGTQETQYF. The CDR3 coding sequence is TGTGCCAGCTCACCATTTATTGACAGGGGGACCCAAGAGACCCAGTACTTC.

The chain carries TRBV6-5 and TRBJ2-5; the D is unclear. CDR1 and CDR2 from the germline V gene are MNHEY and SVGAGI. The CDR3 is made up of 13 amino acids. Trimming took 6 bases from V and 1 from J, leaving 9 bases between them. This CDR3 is CASSVGFQETQYF. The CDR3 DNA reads TGTGCCAGCAGCGTAGGGTTCCAAGAGACCCAGTACTTC.

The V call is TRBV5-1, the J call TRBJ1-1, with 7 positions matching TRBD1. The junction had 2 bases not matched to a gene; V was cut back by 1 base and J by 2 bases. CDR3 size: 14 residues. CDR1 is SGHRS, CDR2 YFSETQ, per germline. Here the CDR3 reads CASSLQGGNTEAFF. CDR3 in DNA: TGCGCCAGCAGCTTGCAGGGGGGTAACACTGAAGCTTTCTTT.

The CDR3 region is CASSLDRVYLYF. The CDR3 nucleotides read TGCGCCAGCAGCTTGGACAGGGTCTATTTGTACTTC. The rearrangement uses TRBV5-1 and TRBJ2-7; the D gene is possibly TRBD1 (6 bases). Germline CDR1 SGHRS, CDR2 YFSETQ. The CDR3 covers 12 residues. Trimming pared 0 bases from V and 12 bases from J, leaving 13 bases between.

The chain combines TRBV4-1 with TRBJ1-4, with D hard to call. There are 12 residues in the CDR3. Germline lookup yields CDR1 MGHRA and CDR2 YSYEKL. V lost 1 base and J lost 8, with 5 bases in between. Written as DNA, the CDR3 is TGCGCCAGCAGCCAAGTCGAGGAAAAACTGTTTTTT. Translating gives CASSQVEEKLFF.

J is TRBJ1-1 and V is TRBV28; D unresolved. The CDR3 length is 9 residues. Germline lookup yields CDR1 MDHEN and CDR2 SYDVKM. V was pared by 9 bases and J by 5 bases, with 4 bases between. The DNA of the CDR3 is TGTGCCAGACAGACTGAAGCTTTCTTT. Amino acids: CARQTEAFF.

In nucleotides, the CDR3 is TGTGCCAGCACCCAAGGGGTGGGGCGCTATGGCTACACCTTC. It specifies CASTQGVGRYGYTF. The chain recombines TRBV28 with TRBJ1-2; tentative D call: TRBD1 (5 bases). V was trimmed by 7 bases and J by 4 bases, leaving 16 bases between them. The CDR3 spans 14 residues. The germline V gene encodes CDR1 MDHEN and CDR2 SYDVKM.

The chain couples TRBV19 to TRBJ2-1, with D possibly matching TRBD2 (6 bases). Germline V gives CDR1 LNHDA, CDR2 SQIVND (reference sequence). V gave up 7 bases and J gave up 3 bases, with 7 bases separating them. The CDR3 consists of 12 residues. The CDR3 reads CASTGGYNEQFF. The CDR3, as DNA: TGTGCCAGTACCGGGGGCTACAATGAGCAGTTCTTC.

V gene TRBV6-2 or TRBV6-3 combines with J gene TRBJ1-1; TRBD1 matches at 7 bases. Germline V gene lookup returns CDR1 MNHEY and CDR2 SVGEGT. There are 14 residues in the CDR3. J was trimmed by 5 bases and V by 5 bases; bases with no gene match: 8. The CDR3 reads CASSQRTGVTEAFF. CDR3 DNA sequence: TGTGCCAGCAGTCAACGAACAGGGGTGACTGAAGCTTTCTTT.

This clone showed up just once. The CDR3 loop is CASSEYGGTGNTIYF. In nucleotides, the CDR3 is TGTGCCAGCAGTGAATATGGGGGCACTGGAAACACCATATATTTT. The V and J genes are TRBV25-1 and TRBJ1-3; a weak D match, TRBD1 (6 bases). CDR3 size: 15 residues. Trimming took off 0 bases at V and 2 bases at J, with 8 bases between the two ends. Germline CDR1 reads MGHDK; CDR2 reads SYGVNS. The variable domain in full, completed from reference TRBV25-1 and TRBJ1-3, reads EADIYQTPRYLVIGTGKKITLECSQTMGHDKMYWYQQDPGMELHLIHYSYGVNSTEKGDLSSESTVSRIRTEHFPLTLESARPSHTSQYLCASSEYGGTGNTIYFGEGSWLTVV.

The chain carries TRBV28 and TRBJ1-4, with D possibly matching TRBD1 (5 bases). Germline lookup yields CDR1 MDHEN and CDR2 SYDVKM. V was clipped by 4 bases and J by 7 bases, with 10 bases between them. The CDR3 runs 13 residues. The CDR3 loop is CASSSPGGEKLFF. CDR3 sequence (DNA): TGTGCCAGCAGTTCCCCGGGGGGTGAAAAACTGTTTTTT.

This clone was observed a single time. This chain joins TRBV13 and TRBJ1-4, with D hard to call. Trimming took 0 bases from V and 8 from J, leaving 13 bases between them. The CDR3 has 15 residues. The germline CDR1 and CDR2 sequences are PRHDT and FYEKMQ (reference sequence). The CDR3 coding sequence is TGTGCCAGCAGCTTAGGGTTGGCCGTTCGGGAAAAACTGTTTTTT. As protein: CASSLGLAVREKLFF.

The CDR3 DNA sequence: TGTGCCAGCATCTCATTGACAGGGTCGGTCACTGAAGCTTTCTTT. It is translated as CASISLTGSVTEAFF. The chain carries TRBV28 and TRBJ1-1, with 7 bases that match TRBD1. The CDR3 sequence is 15 residues long. The ends lost 7 bases at V and 4 bases at J; junction bases unmatched: 12. CDR1 and CDR2 from the germline V gene are MDHEN and SYDVKM.